These 15 T cell receptor beta chains originate from one sample sequenced in a study of blood T cells in healthy people across ages. Through a sample-barcoded 5' primer and a J-beta primer mix, a second PCR was run for roughly 7 to 11 cycles. From the 5' RACE reads, TCRdb called clonotypes with MiXCR, one entry per CDR3 protein. Counted here are about 650,000 distinct CDR3 sequences, about 30% occurring once; the ten biggest clones make up 15%. The sequencing sample was made of blood. These receptors originate from a woman of 80 years or more in good health.

The chain employs TRBV4-2 and TRBJ1-5; the D gene is possibly TRBD1 (5 bases). Trimming took off 3 bases at V and 3 bases at J, with 15 bases between the two ends. CDR1 is LGHNA, CDR2 YNFKEQ, per germline. The CDR3 runs to 16 residues. Here the CDR3 reads CASSQEGTSDNQPQHF. The CDR3 coding sequence is TGTGCCAGCAGCCAGGAGGGGACGAGTGACAATCAGCCCCAGCATTTT.

This clonotype was observed a handful of times. The chain is built from TRBV20-1 and TRBJ2-2, with D unclear. The CDR3 loop spans 13 amino acids. CDR1 and CDR2 (germline): DFQATT, SNEGSKA (reference sequence). The germline V and J ends were trimmed by 3 bases and 5 bases, with 10 bases remaining between them. This CDR3 is CSASLSPTGELFF. The CDR3 DNA reads as TGCAGTGCTAGCCTTTCCCCAACCGGGGAGCTGTTTTTT.

This clonotype was recorded at least ten times. This sequence joins TRBV20-1 and TRBJ2-3; possible D gene TRBD2, 5 bases. Trimming stripped 6 bases from V and 5 bases from J, with 18 bases between. CDR3 length: 14 residues. Germline V gene data show CDR1 as DFQATT and CDR2 as SNEGSKA (reference sequence). The CDR3 protein is CSALRSGALDTQYF. CDR3 sequence (DNA): TGCAGTGCCCTAAGGAGCGGAGCGTTAGATACGCAGTATTTT.

In this sample, this clonotype turned up a few times. V and J are TRBV20-1 and TRBJ1-6; 11 bases map to TRBD1. V shed 2 bases, J shed 9 bases, and the junction held 9 bases outside the gene matches. Germline V gives CDR1 DFQATT, CDR2 SNEGSKA (reference sequence). The CDR3 is 16 amino acids. CDR3 nucleotide sequence: TGCAGTGCTAGAACCAGGACAGGGGGCGACGGTTCACCCCTCCACTTT. Protein product: CSARTRTGGDGSPLHF.

This clonotype was seen repeatedly, ten times or more. This sequence joins TRBV20-1 and TRBJ1-1; D is perhaps TRBD1 (6 bases). The V gene's germline CDR1 is DFQATT and CDR2 SNEGSKA (reference sequence). V dropped 0 bases and J dropped 1 base, with 12 bases sitting between them. The CDR3 consists of 15 residues. The CDR3 protein is CSAREWGAKNTEAFF. CDR3 DNA sequence: TGCAGTGCTAGAGAATGGGGGGCCAAGAACACTGAAGCTTTCTTT.

This clonotype appeared a few times. This sequence joins TRBV29-1 and TRBJ2-5, with D possibly called TRBD1 or TRBD2 (5 bases each). CDR1 and CDR2 (germline): SQVTM, ANQGSEA. V was cut by 8 bases and J by 0 bases, with 10 bases left in between. The length of the CDR3 is 12 residues. The CDR3 bases are TGCAGCATTGTGGGGGACCAAGAGACCCAGTACTTC. Its protein product is CSIVGDQETQYF.

This chain uses TRBV20-1 with TRBJ1-4; D remains unclear. V was shortened by 1 base and J by 7 bases, with 13 bases between the two germline ends. This CDR3 region has 14 residues. CDR1 is DFQATT, CDR2 SNEGSKA, per germline (reference sequence). The CDR3 sequence: CSARVRAGAEKLFF. The CDR3 nucleotides are TGCAGTGCTAGAGTCCGGGCAGGCGCTGAAAAACTGTTTTTT.

On this clonotype: A much larger clone lies one base from this, so it may be a read error. The chain carries TRBV7-2 and TRBJ2-7; TRBD1 aligns across 10 bases. The CDR3 runs 15 residues. CDR1 and CDR2 from the germline V gene are SGHTA and FQGNSA. The CDR3 DNA reads TGTGTCAGCAGCTCATACGGGACAGGGGCCTACGAGCAGTACTTC. Encoded protein: CVSSSYGTGAYEQYF.

This clonotype was counted only a few times. V usage is TRBV30 and J usage is TRBJ1-2; the D gene is possibly TRBD1 (5 bases). The CDR3 is 15 residues long. V lost 2 bases and J 0 bases, leaving 13 bases between the germline ends. Germline CDR1 is GTSNPN and CDR2 is SVGIG (reference sequence). CDR3 in amino acids: CAWSIGQDSNYGYTF. CDR3 DNA: TGTGCCTGGAGTATTGGACAAGACTCTAACTATGGCTACACCTTC.

This sequence joins TRBV3-1 and TRBJ2-2, with 8 bases matching TRBD2. The germline gives CDR1 LGHDT, CDR2 YNNKEL (reference sequence). Trimming cost V 7 bases and J 5 bases; bases outside gene matches: 6. CDR3 length: 14 amino acids. CDR3 amino acids: CASKGTRGTGELFF. The CDR3 DNA sequence: TGTGCCAGCAAAGGGACTAGGGGGACCGGGGAGCTGTTTTTT.

The table lists this clonotype with a count of one. The junction and the germline gene differ at one end; a read error may be behind it. The gene calls are TRBV6-5 and TRBJ2-3; the D gene could be TRBD1 or TRBD2 (7 bases each). This CDR3 spans 15 amino acids. Germline CDR1 reads MNHEY; CDR2 reads SVGAGI. CDR3 sequence (DNA): TGTACCAGCAGTTCCCAGGGGGAGGGCACAGTTACGCAGTATTTT. Translated, it gives CTSSSQGEGTVTQYF.

The chain is built from TRBV20-1 and TRBJ1-1; D is unclear. The germline gives CDR1 DFQATT, CDR2 SNEGSKA (reference sequence). This CDR3 comprises 12 residues. The CDR3 spells CRAEADGTEAFF. DNA for the CDR3: TGCAGGGCGGAAGCCGACGGCACTGAAGCTTTCTTT.

The sample holds many counts of this clonotype. The chain carries TRBV7-8 and TRBJ2-4, with 9 bases aligning to TRBD2. The CDR3 is made up of 16 amino acids. The J segment lost 8 bases and the V segment lost 4 bases, leaving 12 bases of the junction unmatched. Germline CDR1 reads SGHVS; CDR2 reads FQNEAQ. CDR3 loop: CASSWALAGKGDIQYF. The CDR3 DNA follows: TGTGCCAGCAGCTGGGCCCTAGCGGGGAAGGGAGACATTCAGTACTTC.

This clonotype has ten or more counts. The chain uses TRBV12-3 or TRBV12-4 and TRBJ2-1, with 12 bases fitting TRBD2. V lost 5 bases and J lost 0; bases outside the gene matches: 11. CDR3 length: 19 residues. In nucleotides, the CDR3 is TGTGCCAGCAGTCCCGCCACCTCTAGCGGGGGGGCCTCCTACAATGAGCAGTTCTTC. This sequence encodes CASSPATSSGGASYNEQFF.

The chain couples TRBV2 to TRBJ2-2, with a possible D match to TRBD2 (5 bases). The CDR3 is 14 residues long. Trimming cost V 5 bases and J 7 bases, with 14 bases left between them. Germline CDR1 and CDR2: SNHLY and FYNNEI. The CDR3 protein is CASSFSTSGGELFF. The CDR3 region has the DNA TGTGCCAGCAGTTTTTCAACTAGTGGCGGGGAGCTGTTTTTT. Using reference TRBV2 and TRBJ2-2 for the parts outside the CDR3, the full variable domain is EPEVTQTPSHQVTQMGQEVILRCVPISNHLYFYWYRQILGQKVEFLVSFYNNEISEKSEIFDDQFSVERPDGSNFTLKIRSTKLEDSAMYFCASSFSTSGGELFFGEGSRLTVL.